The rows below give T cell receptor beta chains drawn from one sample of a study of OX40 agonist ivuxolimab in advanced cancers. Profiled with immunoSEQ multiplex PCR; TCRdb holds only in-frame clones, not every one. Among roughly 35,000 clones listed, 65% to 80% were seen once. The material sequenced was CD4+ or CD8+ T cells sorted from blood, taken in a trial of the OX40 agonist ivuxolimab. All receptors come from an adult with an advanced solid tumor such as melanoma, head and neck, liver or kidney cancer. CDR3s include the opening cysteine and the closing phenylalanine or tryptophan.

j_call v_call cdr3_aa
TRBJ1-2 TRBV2 CANEEGYTNYGYTF
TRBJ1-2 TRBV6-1 CAPEGGPGYTF
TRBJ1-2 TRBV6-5 CASSYSMGEAGYTF
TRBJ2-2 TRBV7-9 CATTHRTGNTGELFF
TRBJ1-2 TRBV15 CATSDRTFGGYTF
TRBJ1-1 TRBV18 CASSPLVNTEAFF
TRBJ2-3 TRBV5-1 CASILYGGGETDTQYF
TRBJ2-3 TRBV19 CASSILTSSLSDTQYF
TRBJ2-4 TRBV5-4 CASSPALSKNIQYF
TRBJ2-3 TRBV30 CAWSGGMGTDTQYF
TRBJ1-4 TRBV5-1 CASSWSQGFNEKLFF
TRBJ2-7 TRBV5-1 CASSLGGGYEQYF
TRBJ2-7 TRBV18 CASSPTGNEQYF
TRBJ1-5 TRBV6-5 CASSLQGSSQPQHF
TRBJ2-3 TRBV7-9 CASSQITDTQYF
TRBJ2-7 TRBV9 CASGGTYEQYF
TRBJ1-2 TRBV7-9 CASSLAQAGYGYTF
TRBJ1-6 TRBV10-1 CASSDGGFSPLHF
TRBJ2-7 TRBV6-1 CASSEVGGGPYEQYF
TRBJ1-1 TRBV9 CASSPMDMNTEAFF